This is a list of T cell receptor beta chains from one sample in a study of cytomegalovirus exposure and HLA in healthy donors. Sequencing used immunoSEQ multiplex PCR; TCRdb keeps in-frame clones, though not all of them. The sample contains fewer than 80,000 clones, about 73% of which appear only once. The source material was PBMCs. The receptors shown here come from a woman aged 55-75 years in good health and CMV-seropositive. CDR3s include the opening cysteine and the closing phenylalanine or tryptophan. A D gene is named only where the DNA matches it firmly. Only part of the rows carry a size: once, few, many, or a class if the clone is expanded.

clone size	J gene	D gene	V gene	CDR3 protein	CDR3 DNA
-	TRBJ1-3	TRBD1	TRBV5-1	CASTWDSLSSGNTIYF	TGCGCCAGCACCTGGGACAGCCTATCCTCTGGAAACACCATATATTTT
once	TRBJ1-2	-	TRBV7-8	CASSLGGHNYGYTF	TGTGCCAGCAGCTTAGGGGGACACAACTATGGCTACACCTTC
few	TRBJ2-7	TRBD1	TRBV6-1	CASSKAGGPEQYF	TGTGCCAGCAGTAAGGCAGGGGGCCCCGAGCAGTACTTC
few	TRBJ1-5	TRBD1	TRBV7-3	CASSSTGGGNQPQHF	TGTGCCAGCAGTTCGACAGGGGGTGGCAATCAGCCCCAGCATTTT
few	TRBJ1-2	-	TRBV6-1	CASRTGHLYGYTF	TGTGCCAGCCGAACGGGACATCTCTATGGCTACACCTTC
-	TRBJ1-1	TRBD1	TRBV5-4	CASSFRTGGVMNTEAFF	TGTGCCAGCAGCTTCAGGACAGGGGGCGTGATGAACACTGAAGCTTTCTTT
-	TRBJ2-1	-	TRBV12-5	CASGLAAGFNEQFF	TGTGCTAGTGGTTTGGCTGCAGGGTTCAATGAGCAGTTCTTC
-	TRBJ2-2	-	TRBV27	CASSPRGKAGTGELFF	TGTGCCAGCAGTCCCAGGGGAAAGGCCGGCACCGGGGAGCTGTTTTTT
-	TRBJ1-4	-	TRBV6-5	CASSYSMAGGEKLFF	TGTGCCAGCAGTTACTCGATGGCCGGGGGGGAAAAACTGTTTTTT
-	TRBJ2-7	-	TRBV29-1	CSVVGPRKEQYF	TGCAGCGTTGTTGGCCCCCGAAAGGAGCAGTACTTC
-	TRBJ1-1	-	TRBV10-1	CASSESGGGWGTEAFF	TGCGCCAGCAGTGAGTCCGGGGGGGGCTGGGGTACTGAAGCTTTCTTT
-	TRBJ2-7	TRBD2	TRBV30	CAWRDISGGYEQYF	TGTGCCTGGAGGGACATTAGCGGGGGTTACGAGCAGTACTTC
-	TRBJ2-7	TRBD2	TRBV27	CASSIHTSGRSYEQYF	TGTGCCAGCAGTATCCATACTAGCGGTAGATCCTACGAGCAGTACTTC
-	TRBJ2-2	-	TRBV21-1	CASSKGDRPNTGELFF	TGTGCCAGCAGCAAGGGCGACAGACCGAACACCGGGGAGCTGTTTTTT
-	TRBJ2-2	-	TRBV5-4	CASSSDWNTGELFF	TGTGCCAGCAGCTCGGACTGGAACACCGGGGAGCTGTTTTTT
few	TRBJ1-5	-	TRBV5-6	CASSFWTGTGDQPQHF	TGTGCCAGCAGCTTTTGGACCGGAACAGGAGATCAGCCCCAGCATTTT
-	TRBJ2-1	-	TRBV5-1	CASRDNLRNEQFF	TGCGCCAGCCGGGACAACCTTCGGAATGAGCAGTTCTTC
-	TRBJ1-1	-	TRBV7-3	CASSLTSGARTEAFF	TGTGCCAGCAGCTTAACGTCTGGGGCGAGAACTGAAGCTTTCTTT
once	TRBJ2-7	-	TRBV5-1	CASSLDRDIYEQYF	TGCGCCAGCAGCTTGGACCGGGACATTTACGAGCAGTACTTC
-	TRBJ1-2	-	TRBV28	CASSPGDGYGYTF	TGTGCCAGCAGCCCAGGGGACGGCTATGGCTACACCTTC
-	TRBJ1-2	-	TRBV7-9	CASSLSSGNYGYTF	TGTGCCAGCAGCTTATCGTCCGGGAACTATGGCTACACCTTC
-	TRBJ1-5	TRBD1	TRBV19	CASSIAQTGGNQPQHF	TGTGCCAGTAGTATAGCTCAGACAGGGGGCAATCAGCCCCAGCATTTT
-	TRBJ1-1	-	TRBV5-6	CASSLAVEAFF	TGTGCCAGCAGCTTGGCGGTTGAAGCTTTCTTT
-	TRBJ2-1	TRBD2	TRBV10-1	CASSPGTSGGINEQFF	TGCGCCAGCAGTCCCGGGACTAGCGGGGGGATTAATGAGCAGTTCTTC
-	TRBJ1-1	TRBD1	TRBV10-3	CAISAGQGRGTEAFF	TGTGCCATCAGTGCGGGACAGGGAAGGGGCACTGAAGCTTTCTTT
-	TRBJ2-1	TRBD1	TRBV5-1	CASTLQGADEQFF	TGCGCCAGCACTTTACAGGGGGCGGATGAGCAGTTCTTC
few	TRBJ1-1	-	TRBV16	CASSPVAMNTEAFF	TGTGCCAGCAGCCCTGTGGCCATGAACACTGAAGCTTTCTTT
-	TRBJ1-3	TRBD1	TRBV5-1	CASSLGHRGIGNTIYF	TGCGCCAGCAGCTTGGGTCACAGGGGAATCGGAAACACCATATATTTT
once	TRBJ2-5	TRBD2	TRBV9	CASSVQAGEETQYF	TGTGCCAGCAGCGTTCAAGCGGGGGAAGAGACCCAGTACTTC
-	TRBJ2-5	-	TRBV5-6	CASSLWGGARRQETQYF	TGTGCCAGCAGCTTATGGGGGGGCGCACGGAGGCAAGAGACCCAGTACTTC
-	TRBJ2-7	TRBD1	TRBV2	CASNTDRVTYEQYF	TGTGCCAGCAACACTGACAGGGTGACCTACGAGCAGTACTTC